This entry describes one TCR beta chain. Its antigen is unidentified. The CDR3 totals 16 residues. From germline, CDR1 is LGHNA and CDR2 YSLEER. The junction had 4 bases not matched to a gene; V was cut back by 0 bases and J by 2 bases. The entry originates in a study of cytomegalovirus exposure and HLA in healthy donors. Study-level points and caveats: According to a later analysis, most TCR beta chains associated with CMV appeared HLA-restricted. Indistinguishability led to the exclusion of some V segments, TRBV6-2 and TRBV6-3 included.

PCR used 60 Vbeta primers and 13 Jbeta primers. The repertoire was sequenced with immunoSEQ multiplex PCR; TCRdb's copy has only in-frame clones and lacks some. Among 200,000 to 250,000 clones listed, 83% were seen once. This sequence joins TRBV4-3 and TRBJ2-7, with 10 bases that match TRBD1. Sequenced sample: PBMCs. The source is a girl aged 10 to 17 in good health and CMV-seronegative. DNA of the CDR3: TGCGCCAGCAGCCAAGATCCTGGGACAGGGGCCTACGAGCAGTACTTC. It is translated as CASSQDPGTGAYEQYF.